This T cell receptor (beta chain) was found in a study of beta chain features in type 1 diabetes. Investigators reverse transcribed all isolated RNA, so they sequenced expressed TCRB transcripts. The data were produced by immunoSEQ multiplex PCR, yet TCRdb's version contains in-frame clones alone and is incomplete. This sample has about 160,000 clones; less than 10% occur once, and the top ten carry 0.5%. Study-wide results and limits: TCRB CDR3s from Type 1 diabetes patients were moderately but significantly shorter in all four CD4+ subsets. Across patients, naive, central memory and Treg TCRB repertoires exhibited apparently greater similarity than was observed across healthy donors.

The purity of all sorted populations exceeded 95%. About this clone: Its antigen is as yet unknown. The limits of the CDR3 on the DNA are not certain, so only TCRdb's listed CDR3 is given.

The sequencing input was central memory CD4+ T cells from blood. This TCR came from a man between 18 and 35 years old with type 1 diabetes.

The chain's CDR3 is CSVGGGTADTPGF. The chain couples TRBV29-1 to TRBJ1-2; the D segment call TRBD1 is taken from the table without a DNA check. A total of 13 residues make up the CDR3, ends included. Germline CDR1 SQVTM, CDR2 ANQGSEA.